Below, one T cell receptor beta chain is given with its context. No antigen is known for it. This sample stems from a study of shared clonotypes between healthy human individuals. At the level of the study: Donor composition was a couple of women and three men, aged 18 to 49. Study-wide results and limits: In having few donors, the study represented limited genetic and exposure-history diversity.

The authors divided CD4+ cells into CD45RA+ naive and CD45RA-negative memory subsets. Original analysis: For the immunoSEQ data, sequences were junction-only without quality scores, so filtering differed. Profiling relied on immunoSEQ multiplex PCR, and the TCRdb table lists in-frame clones only, not all of them. V and J calls and clone size come straight from that table; D and trimming were deduced from the DNA. The table has roughly 2,500,000 clones, approximately 94% seen once. V was cut by 6 bases and J by 0 bases, with 9 bases left in between. The V gene's germline CDR1 is MNHNS and CDR2 SASEGT. The length of the CDR3 is 14 residues.

What was sequenced was naive CD4+ T cells from PBMCs. The sample's subset: CD45RA+ positively selected. This clonotype was obtained from a man in his late teens or twenties in good health. Some clones in this sample may be carry-over from other donors' samples. The rearrangement joins TRBV6-1 to TRBJ1-3, with unresolved D. CDR3 nucleotide sequence: TGTGCCAGCAGGGCGGACTACTCTGGAAACACCATATATTTT. Translated: CASRADYSGNTIYF.